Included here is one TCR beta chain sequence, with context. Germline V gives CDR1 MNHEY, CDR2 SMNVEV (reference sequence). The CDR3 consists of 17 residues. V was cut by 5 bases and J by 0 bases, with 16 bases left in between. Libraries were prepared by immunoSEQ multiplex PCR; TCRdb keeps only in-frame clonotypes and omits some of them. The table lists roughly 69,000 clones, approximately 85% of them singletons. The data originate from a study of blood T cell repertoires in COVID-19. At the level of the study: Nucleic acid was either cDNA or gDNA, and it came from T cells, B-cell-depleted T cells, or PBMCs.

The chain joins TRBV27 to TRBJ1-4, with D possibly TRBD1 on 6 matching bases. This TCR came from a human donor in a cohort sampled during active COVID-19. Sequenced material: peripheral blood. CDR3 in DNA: TGTGCCAGCAGTGCAAAGACCAGGGGCTCAACTAATGAAAAACTGTTTTTT. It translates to CASSAKTRGSTNEKLFF.